This T cell receptor beta chain is drawn from a study of PD-1 blockade in classical Hodgkin lymphoma (dated by TCRdb to the early 2020s). Turning to the overall study: Nivolumab dosing was 3 mg/kg intravenously every 2 weeks, continuing until either disease progression or unacceptable toxicity. To define a peripheral blood immune signature of response to PD-1 blockade in classical Hodgkin lymphoma, the study combined TCR beta sequencing with CyTOF.

CDR1 and CDR2 are drawn from the germline V gene (reference sequence): MNHEY, SMNVEV. The cysteine opens and the phenylalanine closes a CDR3 of 17 amino acids. The kept DNA is CDR3 alone, 51 bases in frame from the first base. The V end gives up 3 bases and the J end 4 bases, leaving 11 bases in the junction not matched to a gene. About this clone: Its cognate antigen has yet to be identified. No qualities accompany the bases; no much larger clone lies one base away.

The Qiagen DNeasy kit was used to extract genomic DNA both from unsorted PBMCs and from the negatively selected CD4+ and CD8+ fractions. TCR beta CDR3 regions were amplified by immunoSEQ multiplex PCR using primers annealing to V and J segments. A synthetic immune receptor repertoire was used to minimize amplification bias, and any residual bias was removed computationally once sequencing was done. On the study's bioinformatics: Repertoire diversity was quantified as the Shannon entropy index using custom Python scripts. Unsorted, CD4+ and CD8+ repertoires were analyzed separately, except in combined analyses where CD4+ and CD8+ sequences were merged in silico. A clone counted as expanded when the clone's frequency after treatment rose at least 2-fold relative to C1D1, and clones undetected at baseline were given a pseudocount of 0.5. Singleton clones were defined as clones with 0 or 1 copy at C1D1, and non-singleton clones were defined as clones with 2 or more copies. Clones expanded in unsorted samples were labelled as CD4+, CD8+ or unknown by matching protein sequences in sorted samples from the same patient. Diversity changes from C1D1 to C4D1 were tested in paired samples using Wilcoxon tests. The immuneACCESS repertoire file appears here via TCRdb, limited to in-frame rearrangements. These files lack a portion of the clones; in checked studies, under half of the deficit traces to unresolved V genes, and the cause of the others is not known. The V and J calls and clone size come from that table; D and trimming were worked out from the DNA. A total of just over 60,000 clones appear in this sample, roughly 88% of them only once. The ten largest clones take up around 12% of the sample.

What the study reported, not specific to this receptor: A significant rise by C4D1 was seen in CD4+ but not CD8+ TCR diversity (p=0.0027 vs p=0.16), with the rise being most apparent in complete responders (p=0.02). Baseline TCR diversity was reported to be lower in newly diagnosed patients than in healthy donors and to be lower still in relapsed/refractory patients. Trial patients achieving complete response had baseline diversity similar to newly diagnosed patients, whereas partial responders and progressors had significantly lower diversity. Diversity was lower in patients who began nivolumab less than 1 year after ASCT, so these patients were left out of later analyses to avoid confounding by immune reconstitution. The study was restricted to a single clinical trial cohort, and the causes of repertoire differences, possibly disease activity or prior therapy, were left undefined.

In light of the paper, this sample's time point label describes: cycle 1 day 1 (C1D1), immediately before nivolumab initiation. Every trial patient had relapsed following autologous stem cell transplantation, and prior brentuximab vedotin exposure was what differed among cohorts A, B and C. The trial cohort was composed of 55 to 65 patients with relapsed/refractory classical Hodgkin lymphoma, for whom complete response, partial response or progressive disease was recorded as best overall response. Trial patients were treated with single-agent nivolumab in the multi-cohort phase II CheckMate 205 trial. An independent review committee assessed best overall response by applying the 2007 International Working Group response criteria. Trial PBMCs were collected just before the start of nivolumab (C1D1) and during therapy at cycle 2 day 1 and cycle 4 day 1. Peripheral blood was collected in 8 mL Vacutainer Cell Preparation Tubes, from which PBMCs were isolated by centrifugation and then cryopreserved.

The sequence joins TRBV27 to TRBJ2-7; TRBD1 agrees with 11 junctional bases. The sequenced sample was peripheral blood mononuclear cells (PBMCs), obtained at baseline. The receptor comes from a human donor with classical Hodgkin lymphoma. The encoded CDR3 is CASSFSPRDRGAYEQYF. The sequenced DNA: TGTGCCAGCAGTTTCTCTCCTCGGGACAGGGGGGCTTACGAGCAGTACTTC.